The 10 T cell receptor beta chains presented below share a single source sample, sequenced in a study of T-cell memory formation after mild COVID-19. TCRdb used MiXCR to reprocess the 5' RACE reads, holding one entry per CDR3 protein. The data show 380,000 or so distinct CDR3 sequences, under 15% seen once. The sample consisted of PBMCs or a T cell subset sorted from them (not recorded which). Receptor source: a man in his late teens or twenties who had mild COVID-19 (a few samples of this study predate the infection). Cell type and time point are not known.

This chain uses TRBV7-2 with TRBJ1-1, with D possibly being TRBD1 (5 bases). Germline-derived CDR1 and CDR2 are SGHTA and FQGNSA. V was cut by 1 base and J by 4 bases, with 13 bases left in between. CDR3 length: 15 amino acids. CDR3 DNA sequence: TGTGCCAGCAGCTTAGGGGGCAGGGTGGCCACTGAAGCTTTCTTT. Its translation: CASSLGGRVATEAFF.

This clonotype was detected only a few times. The genes are TRBV24-1 and TRBJ1-5, with D possibly matching TRBD1 (5 bases). From germline, CDR1 is KGHDR and CDR2 SFDVKD. The CDR3 is 18 residues long. V lost 5 bases and J lost 7, with 26 bases in between. The CDR3 here is CATSVASRKGSGAQPQHF. CDR3 DNA: TGTGCCACCAGTGTAGCCTCTCGGAAGGGAAGCGGGGCCCAGCCCCAGCATTTT.

The chain couples TRBV4-2 to TRBJ2-3; a weak D match, TRBD2 (6 bases). Trimming left V 1 base short and J 5 bases short, with 16 bases between. Germline-derived CDR1 and CDR2 are LGHNA and YNFKEQ. The CDR3 covers 16 residues. The CDR3 region has the DNA TGTGCCAGCAGCCAAGCGGCAGGACCGGAGGGAGATACGCAGTATTTT. It codes for CASSQAAGPEGDTQYF.

The table lists this clonotype with many counts. The rearrangement links TRBV18 to TRBJ2-5, with a tentative D call TRBD1 (6 bases). Trimming took off 3 bases at V and 2 bases at J, with 13 bases between the two ends. The CDR3 is made up of 15 amino acids. Germline CDR1 reads KGHSH; CDR2 reads LQKENI. The CDR3 reads CASSPNQGTQETQYF. CDR3 DNA sequence: TGTGCCAGCTCACCTAATCAGGGGACACAAGAGACCCAGTACTTC. The variable domain in full, completed from reference TRBV18 and TRBJ2-5, reads NAGVMQNPRHLVRRRGQEARLRCSPMKGHSHVYWYRQLPEEGLKFMVYLQKENIIDESGMPKERFSAEFPKEGPSILRIQQVVRGDSAAYFCASSPNQGTQETQYFGPGTRLLVL.

The gene calls are TRBV4-3 and TRBJ1-3, with 7 bases identical to TRBD1. This CDR3 is built from 17 residues. The J segment lost 3 bases and the V segment lost 5 bases, leaving 13 bases of the junction unmatched. Germline-derived CDR1 and CDR2 are LGHNA and YSLEER. As DNA, the CDR3 is TGCGCCAGCAGCACCACTGGAGGGGGCGCGGGTGGAAACACCATATATTTT. It encodes CASSTTGGGAGGNTIYF.

This clonotype was detected a few times. This rearrangement joins TRBV6-2 or TRBV6-3 to TRBJ1-1; no definite D call. The V gene lost 6 bases and the J gene lost 4 bases, with 21 bases spanning the gap. The length of the CDR3 is 16 residues. The germline gives CDR1 MNHEY, CDR2 SVGEGT. Here the CDR3 reads CASSLVRTGEGTEAFF. The CDR3 region has the DNA TGTGCCAGCAGCCTCGTCCGGACCGGGGAGGGCACTGAAGCTTTCTTT.

In this sample, this clonotype turned up once. This chain joins TRBV25-1 and TRBJ1-5, with D unclear. CDR1 and CDR2 (germline): MGHDK, SYGVNS. The CDR3 is 14 residues long. The V gene lost 3 bases and the J gene lost 4 bases, with 10 bases spanning the gap. The CDR3 sequence: CASSEDRWNQPQHF. The CDR3 coding sequence is TGTGCCAGCAGTGAGGATCGGTGGAATCAGCCCCAGCATTTT. Complete variable domain (other parts from reference TRBV25-1 and TRBJ1-5): EADIYQTPRYLVIGTGKKITLECSQTMGHDKMYWYQQDPGMELHLIHYSYGVNSTEKGDLSSESTVSRIRTEHFPLTLESARPSHTSQYLCASSEDRWNQPQHFGDGTRLSIL.

This chain links TRBV24-1 with TRBJ1-1, with 10 nucleotides matching TRBD1. Germline values: CDR1 KGHDR, CDR2 SFDVKD. V shed 7 bases, J shed 8 bases, and the junction held 12 bases outside the gene matches. This CDR3 is built from 15 residues. DNA for the CDR3: TGTGCCACCAGAGCCGGGACAGGGGCCCCCGACGAAGCTTTCTTT. Translated, it gives CATRAGTGAPDEAFF.

The genes are TRBV7-6 and TRBJ1-1, with a weak D call TRBD1 (5 bases). V gave up 3 bases and J gave up 4 bases, with 18 bases separating them. This CDR3 comprises 16 residues. Looked up from germline, CDR1 is SGHVS and CDR2 is FNYEAQ. The CDR3 region has the DNA TGTGCCAGCAGCTTGGTGGGGAGGGGCACGGGCACTGAAGCTTTCTTT. Translating gives CASSLVGRGTGTEAFF.

This clonotype has more than one count but fewer than ten. The genes are TRBV20-1 and TRBJ1-4; D remains unclear. Per germline, CDR1 DFQATT and CDR2 SNEGSKA (reference sequence). Trimming removed 5 bases from V and 8 bases from J, with 15 bases in between. CDR3 size: 13 residues. The CDR3 sequence: CSAPLPGGEKLFF. The CDR3 bases are TGCAGTGCTCCCCTGCCTGGCGGGGAAAAACTGTTTTTT.